This TCR beta chain comes out of a study of T cell clonotyping in hematopoietic cell transplantation. The study's findings and limits: Recipient TCR diversity dropped after transplant; expanded clonotypes rose from day 30 to 180. No sorting was done, leaving CD4 and CD8 contributions mixed.

This table comes from immunoSEQ multiplex PCR, and its TCRdb copy is limited to in-frame clones, with some not included. Here the sample spans 10,000 to 15,000 clones, around 90% being singletons. Points on this clone: The antigen remains unidentified.

CDR3 length equals 14 residues. The germline V gene encodes CDR1 SNHLY and CDR2 FYNNEI. With 4 bases clipped from V and 5 bases from J, the junction kept 5 bases outside the gene matches. Blood collection times were about day -28 and days 30, 100, 180 posttransplant. Sample: PBMCs, taken 100 days after allogeneic stem cell transplant. The chain has TRBV2 and TRBJ1-5, with 7 bases fitting TRBD1. This receptor was identified in a female patient aged 45 to 65 who had an allogeneic stem cell transplant from an unrelated donor, so the T cells may come from the graft donor. Some clones in this sample may be carry-over from other donors' samples. The CDR3 DNA reads TGTGCCAGCAGTGGTAGGACAGGTTATCAGCCCCAGCATTTT. Its translation: CASSGRTGYQPQHF.